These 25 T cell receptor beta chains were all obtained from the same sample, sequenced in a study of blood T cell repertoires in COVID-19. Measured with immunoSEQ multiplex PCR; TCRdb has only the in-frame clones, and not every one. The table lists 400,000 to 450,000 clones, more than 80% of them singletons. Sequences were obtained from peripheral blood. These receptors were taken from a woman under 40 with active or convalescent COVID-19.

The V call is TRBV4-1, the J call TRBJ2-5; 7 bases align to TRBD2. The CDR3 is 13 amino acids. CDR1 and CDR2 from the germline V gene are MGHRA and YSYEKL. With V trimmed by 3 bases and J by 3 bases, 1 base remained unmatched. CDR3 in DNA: TGCGCCAGCAGCCAGACTAGCAAAGAGACCCAGTACTTC. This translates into CASSQTSKETQYF.

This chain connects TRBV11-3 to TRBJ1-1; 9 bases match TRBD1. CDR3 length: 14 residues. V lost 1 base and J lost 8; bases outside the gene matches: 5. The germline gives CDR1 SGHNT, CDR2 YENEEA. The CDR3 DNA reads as TGTGCCAGCAGCTTAGCTCCGGGACAGGGAGAAGCTTTCTTT. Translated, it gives CASSLAPGQGEAFF.

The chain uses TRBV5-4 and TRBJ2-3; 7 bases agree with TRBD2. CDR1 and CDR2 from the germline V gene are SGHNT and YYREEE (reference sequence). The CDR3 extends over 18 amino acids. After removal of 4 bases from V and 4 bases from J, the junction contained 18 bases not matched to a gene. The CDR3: CASSPGPFAGVIPDTQYF. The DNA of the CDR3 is TGTGCCAGCAGCCCGGGGCCATTCGCGGGAGTCATACCAGATACGCAGTATTTT.

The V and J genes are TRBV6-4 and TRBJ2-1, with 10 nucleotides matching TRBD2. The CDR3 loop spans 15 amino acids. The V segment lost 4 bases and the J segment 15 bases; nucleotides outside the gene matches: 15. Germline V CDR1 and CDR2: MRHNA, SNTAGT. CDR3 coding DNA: TGTGCCAGCAGTGGCGGGACTAGCGCGCCGTTTCTTTGGTTCTTC. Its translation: CASSGGTSAPFLWFF.

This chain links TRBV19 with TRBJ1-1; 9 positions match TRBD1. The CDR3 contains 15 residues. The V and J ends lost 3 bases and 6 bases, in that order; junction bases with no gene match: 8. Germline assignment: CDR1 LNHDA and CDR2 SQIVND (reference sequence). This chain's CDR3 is CASSIYRQGVSEAFF. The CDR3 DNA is TGTGCCAGTAGTATTTATCGACAGGGGGTTTCTGAAGCTTTCTTT.

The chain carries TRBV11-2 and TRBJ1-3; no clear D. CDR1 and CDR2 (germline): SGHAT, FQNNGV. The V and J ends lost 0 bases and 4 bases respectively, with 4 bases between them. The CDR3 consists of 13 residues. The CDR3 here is CASSLDIGNTIYF. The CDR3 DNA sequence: TGTGCCAGCAGCTTAGACATCGGAAACACCATATATTTT.

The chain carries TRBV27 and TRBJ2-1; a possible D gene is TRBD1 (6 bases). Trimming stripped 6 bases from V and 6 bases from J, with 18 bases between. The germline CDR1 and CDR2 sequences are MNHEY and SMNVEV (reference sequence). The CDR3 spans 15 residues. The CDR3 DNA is TGTGCCAGCAGCCCACAGGGATTGGGGATCAATGAGCAGTTCTTC. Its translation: CASSPQGLGINEQFF.

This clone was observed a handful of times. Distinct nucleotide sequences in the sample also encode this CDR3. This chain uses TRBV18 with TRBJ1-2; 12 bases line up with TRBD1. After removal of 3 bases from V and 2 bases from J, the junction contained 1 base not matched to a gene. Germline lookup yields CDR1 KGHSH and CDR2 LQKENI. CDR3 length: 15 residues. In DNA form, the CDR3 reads TGTGCCAGCTCACCGGGACAGGGGGCGAACTATGGCTACACCTTC. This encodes CASSPGQGANYGYTF.

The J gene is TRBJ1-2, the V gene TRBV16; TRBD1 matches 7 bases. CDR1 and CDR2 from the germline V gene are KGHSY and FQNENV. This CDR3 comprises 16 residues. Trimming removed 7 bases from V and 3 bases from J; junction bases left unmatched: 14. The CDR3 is CASNFGTASIDYGYTF. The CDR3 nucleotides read TGTGCCAGCAACTTCGGGACAGCCTCGATTGACTATGGCTACACCTTC.

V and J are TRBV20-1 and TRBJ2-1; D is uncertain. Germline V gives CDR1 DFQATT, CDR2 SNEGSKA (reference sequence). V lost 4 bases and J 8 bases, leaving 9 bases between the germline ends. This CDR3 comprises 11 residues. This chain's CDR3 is CSATSGHEQFF. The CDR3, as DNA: TGCAGTGCTACTAGTGGCCATGAGCAGTTCTTC.

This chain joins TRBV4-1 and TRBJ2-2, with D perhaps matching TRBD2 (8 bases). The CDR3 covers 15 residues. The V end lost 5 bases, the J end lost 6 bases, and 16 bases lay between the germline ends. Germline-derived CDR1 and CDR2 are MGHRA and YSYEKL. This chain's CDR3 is CASSYSGTVSGELFF. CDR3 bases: TGCGCCAGCAGCTATAGCGGGACAGTGTCCGGGGAGCTGTTTTTT.

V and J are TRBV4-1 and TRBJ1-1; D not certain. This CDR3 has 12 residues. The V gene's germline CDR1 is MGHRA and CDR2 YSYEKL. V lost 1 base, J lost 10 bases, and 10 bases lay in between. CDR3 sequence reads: CASSQGMSGAFF. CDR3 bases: TGCGCCAGCAGCCAAGGAATGTCGGGAGCTTTCTTT.

Written as DNA, the CDR3 is TGTGCCAGCAGCTCGCTCCCTACCGGGACAGAAAACTACGAGCAGTACTTC. It codes for CASSSLPTGTENYEQYF. This sequence joins TRBV7-9 and TRBJ2-7, with 7 nucleotides matching TRBD1. The CDR3 length is 17 residues. CDR1 is SEHNR, CDR2 FQNEAQ, per germline (reference sequence). J gave up 3 bases and V 4 bases, and 15 bases lay outside the gene matches. The full variable domain, completed using reference TRBV7-9 and TRBJ2-7, is DTGVSQNPRHKITKRGQNVTFRCDPISEHNRLYWYRQTLGQGPEFLTYFQNEAQLEKSRLLSDRFSAERPKGSFSTLEIQRTEQGDSAMYLCASSSLPTGTENYEQYFGPGTRLTVT.

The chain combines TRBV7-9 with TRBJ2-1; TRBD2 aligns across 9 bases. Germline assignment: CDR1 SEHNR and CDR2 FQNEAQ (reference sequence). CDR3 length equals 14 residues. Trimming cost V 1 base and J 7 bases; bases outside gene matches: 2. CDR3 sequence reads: CASSLGGRVNEQFF. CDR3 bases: TGTGCCAGCAGCTTAGGCGGGAGGGTTAATGAGCAGTTCTTC. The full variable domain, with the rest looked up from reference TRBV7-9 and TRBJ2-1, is DTGVSQNPRHKITKRGQNVTFRCDPISEHNRLYWYRQTLGQGPEFLTYFQNEAQLEKSRLLSDRFSAERPKGSFSTLEIQRTEQGDSAMYLCASSLGGRVNEQFFGPGTRLTVL.

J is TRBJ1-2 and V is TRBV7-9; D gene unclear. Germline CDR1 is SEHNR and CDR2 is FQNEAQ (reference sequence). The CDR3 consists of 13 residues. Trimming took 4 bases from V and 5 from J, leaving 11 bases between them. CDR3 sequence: CASSSAGLYGYTF. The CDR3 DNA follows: TGTGCCAGCAGCTCAGCGGGCCTATATGGCTACACCTTC.

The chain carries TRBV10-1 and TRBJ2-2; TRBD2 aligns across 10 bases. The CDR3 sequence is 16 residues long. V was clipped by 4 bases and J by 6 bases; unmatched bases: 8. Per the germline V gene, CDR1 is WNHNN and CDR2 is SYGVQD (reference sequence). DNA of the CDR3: TGCGCCAGCAGTGCGGGTAGCGGGAGGCTGGCCGGGGAGCTGTTTTTT. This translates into CASSAGSGRLAGELFF.

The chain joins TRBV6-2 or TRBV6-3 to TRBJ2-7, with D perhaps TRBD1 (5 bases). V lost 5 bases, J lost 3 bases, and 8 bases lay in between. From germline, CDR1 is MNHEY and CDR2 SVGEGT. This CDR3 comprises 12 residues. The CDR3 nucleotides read TGTGCCAGCAGTAAGACAGACTACGAGCAGTACTTC. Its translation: CASSKTDYEQYF.

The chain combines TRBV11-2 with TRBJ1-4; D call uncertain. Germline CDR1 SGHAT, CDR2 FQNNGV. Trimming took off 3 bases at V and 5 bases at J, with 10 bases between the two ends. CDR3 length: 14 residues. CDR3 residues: CASSLNQLNEKLFF. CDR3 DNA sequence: TGTGCCAGCAGCTTGAATCAGTTAAATGAAAAACTGTTTTTT.

The DNA for the CDR3 is TGTGCCAGCAGTGAGACTAGCGGATTCACAGATACGCAGTATTTT. Amino acids: CASSETSGFTDTQYF. The gene calls are TRBV2 and TRBJ2-3; 9 nucleotides align to TRBD2. V shed 3 bases and J 2 bases; nucleotides not matched to a gene: 3. This CDR3 is built from 15 residues. Germline CDR1 and CDR2: SNHLY and FYNNEI.

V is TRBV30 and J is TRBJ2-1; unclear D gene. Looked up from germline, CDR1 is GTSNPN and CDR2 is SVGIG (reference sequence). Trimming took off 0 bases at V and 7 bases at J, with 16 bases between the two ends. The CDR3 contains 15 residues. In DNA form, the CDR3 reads TGTGCCTGGAGTGTATCGGCGGCCCCCGGGAATGAGCAGTTCTTC. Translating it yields CAWSVSAAPGNEQFF. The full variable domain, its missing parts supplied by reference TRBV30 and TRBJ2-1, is SQTIHQWPATLVQPVGSPLSLECTVEGTSNPNLYWYRQAAGRGLQLLFYSVGIGQISSEVPQNLSASRPQDRQFILSSKKLLLSDSGFYLCAWSVSAAPGNEQFFGPGTRLTVL.

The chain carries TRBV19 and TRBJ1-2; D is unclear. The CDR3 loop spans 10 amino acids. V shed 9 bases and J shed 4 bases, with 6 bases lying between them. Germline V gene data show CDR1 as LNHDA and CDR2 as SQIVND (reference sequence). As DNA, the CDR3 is TGTGCCAGGCGGGGCTATGGCTACACCTTC. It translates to CARRGYGYTF.

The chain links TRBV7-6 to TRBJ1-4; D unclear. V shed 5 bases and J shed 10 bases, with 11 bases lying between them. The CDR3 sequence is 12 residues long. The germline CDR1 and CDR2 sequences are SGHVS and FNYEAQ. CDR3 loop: CASSPESGKLFF. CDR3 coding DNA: TGTGCCAGCAGCCCAGAGTCGGGAAAACTGTTTTTT.

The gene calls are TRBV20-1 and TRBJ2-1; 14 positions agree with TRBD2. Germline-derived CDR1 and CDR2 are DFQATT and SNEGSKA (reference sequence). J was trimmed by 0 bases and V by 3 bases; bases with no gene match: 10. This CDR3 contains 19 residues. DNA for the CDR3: TGCAGTGCTAGTAGGACTAGCGGGAGGTTTCGAAGCTCCTACAATGAGCAGTTCTTC. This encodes CSASRTSGRFRSSYNEQFF.

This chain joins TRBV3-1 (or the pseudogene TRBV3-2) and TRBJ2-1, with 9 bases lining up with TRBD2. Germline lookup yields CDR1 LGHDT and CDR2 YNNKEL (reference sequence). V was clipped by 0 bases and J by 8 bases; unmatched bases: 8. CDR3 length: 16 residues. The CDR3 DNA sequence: TGTGCCAGCAGCCAAGATCCGGCGGGGGGGCGCGATGAGCAGTTCTTC. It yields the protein CASSQDPAGGRDEQFF.

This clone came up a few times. The CDR3 spells CASSQVLANTGELFF. The DNA for the CDR3 is TGCGCCAGCAGCCAAGTTCTAGCAAACACCGGGGAGCTGTTTTTT. The chain is built from TRBV4-1 and TRBJ2-2; a possible D gene is TRBD2 (5 bases). CDR1 is MGHRA, CDR2 YSYEKL, per germline. Trimming cost V 1 base and J 2 bases, with 8 bases left between them. There are 15 residues in the CDR3.